The next 9 T cell receptor beta chains were all read from a single sample in a study of blood T cell repertoires in COVID-19. Sequencing was performed with immunoSEQ multiplex PCR; in TCRdb, only in-frame clones are kept and a portion is missing. This table has some 110,000 clones, 75% to 85% appearing once. The sample consisted of peripheral blood. All receptors come from an elderly man with COVID-19, enrolled during active disease.

The gene calls are TRBV6-4 and TRBJ2-1; tentatively, D is TRBD2 (6 bases). This CDR3 region has 15 residues. The germline gives CDR1 MRHNA, CDR2 SNTAGT. Trimming took off 7 bases at V and 0 bases at J, with 13 bases between the two ends. CDR3 residues: CASTALGSSYNEQFF. CDR3 coding DNA: TGTGCCAGCACAGCTCTCGGGAGCTCCTACAATGAGCAGTTCTTC.

This clone was picked up many times. CDR3 protein: CASSFLAGGEQFF. In DNA, the CDR3 is TGTGCCAGCAGCTTCCTAGCGGGAGGTGAGCAGTTCTTC. This chain joins TRBV7-9 and TRBJ2-1, with 11 positions matching TRBD2. Germline CDR1 SEHNR, CDR2 FQNEAQ (reference sequence). V lost 3 bases to trimming and J lost 9 bases; unmatched junction nucleotides: 1. The CDR3 is 13 amino acids. Full variable domain (outside the CDR3, taken from reference TRBV7-9 and TRBJ2-1): DTGVSQNPRHKITKRGQNVTFRCDPISEHNRLYWYRQTLGQGPEFLTYFQNEAQLEKSRLLSDRFSAERPKGSFSTLEIQRTEQGDSAMYLCASSFLAGGEQFFGPGTRLTVL.

The V and J genes are TRBV7-6 and TRBJ1-2, with 7 bases aligning to TRBD1. With V trimmed by 1 base and J by 2 bases, 7 bases remained unmatched. Looked up from germline, CDR1 is SGHVS and CDR2 is FNYEAQ. The CDR3 is 16 residues long. The CDR3 region has the DNA TGTGCCAGCAGCTTAGTCGGGGCAGGGGGAAACTATGGCTACACCTTC. Translated, it gives CASSLVGAGGNYGYTF.

CDR3 loop: CASSSDSTSGNTIYF. In nucleotides, the CDR3 is TGTGCCAGCAGTTCGGACAGCACCTCTGGAAACACCATATATTTT. This chain connects TRBV7-3 to TRBJ1-3, with TRBD1 as a possible D gene (6 bases). V was cut by 6 bases and J by 0 bases, with 12 bases left in between. Per the germline V gene, CDR1 is SGHTA and CDR2 is FQGTGA. This CDR3 region has 15 residues.

The rearrangement links TRBV9 to TRBJ2-3; 14 nucleotides agree with TRBD2. V lost 3 bases and J lost 1; bases outside the gene matches: 1. CDR3 length: 16 residues. CDR1 is SGDLS, CDR2 YYNGEE, per germline. CDR3 residues: CASSEGLAGGTDTQYF. Here the CDR3 DNA reads TGTGCCAGCAGCGAGGGACTAGCGGGGGGCACAGATACGCAGTATTTT.

The chain uses TRBV18 and TRBJ2-5; 7 bases align to TRBD1. The germline V gene encodes CDR1 KGHSH and CDR2 LQKENI. The V and J ends lost 6 bases and 3 bases, in that order; junction bases with no gene match: 7. CDR3 length equals 14 residues. For the CDR3, the DNA is TGTGCCAGCTCCCGATCCGGGACAGAAGAGACCCAGTACTTC. This codes for CASSRSGTEETQYF.

This clone was detected a few times. The chain joins TRBV30 to TRBJ1-5; D is perhaps TRBD1 (6 bases). V was cut by 5 bases and J by 5 bases, with 13 bases left in between. Germline lookup yields CDR1 GTSNPN and CDR2 SVGIG (reference sequence). This CDR3 comprises 13 residues. The CDR3 nucleotides are TGTGCCTGGTCCCGGGACAATGATCAGCCCCAGCATTTT. This encodes CAWSRDNDQPQHF.

The chain is built from TRBV27 and TRBJ2-1; 7 bases match TRBD2. The CDR3 sequence is 13 residues long. CDR1 is MNHEY, CDR2 SMNVEV, per germline (reference sequence). The V segment lost 2 bases and the J segment 10 bases; nucleotides outside the gene matches: 5. CDR3 in amino acids: CASSLGGLDEQFF. DNA for the CDR3: TGTGCCAGCAGTTTAGGAGGACTAGACGAGCAGTTCTTC.

This clone was counted between two and nine times. This chain links TRBV28 with TRBJ1-5; no reliable D call. In germline, CDR1 is MDHEN, CDR2 SYDVKM. This CDR3 is built from 15 residues. Trimming took off 2 bases at V and 3 bases at J, with 11 bases between the two ends. CDR3 loop: CASSLNGEANQPQHF. The CDR3 DNA follows: TGTGCCAGCAGTTTAAACGGAGAGGCCAATCAGCCCCAGCATTTT.